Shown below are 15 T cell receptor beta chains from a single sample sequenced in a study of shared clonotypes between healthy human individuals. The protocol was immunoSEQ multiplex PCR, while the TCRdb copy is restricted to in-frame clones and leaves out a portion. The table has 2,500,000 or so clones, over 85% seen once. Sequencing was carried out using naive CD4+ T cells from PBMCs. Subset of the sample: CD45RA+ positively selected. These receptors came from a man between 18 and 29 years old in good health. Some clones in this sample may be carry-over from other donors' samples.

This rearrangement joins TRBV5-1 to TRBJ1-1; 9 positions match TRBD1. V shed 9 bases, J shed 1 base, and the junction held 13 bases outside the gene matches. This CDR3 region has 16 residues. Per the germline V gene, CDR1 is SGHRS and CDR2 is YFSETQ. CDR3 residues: CATKTGTGNGNTEAFF. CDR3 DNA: TGCGCCACCAAAACCGGGACAGGGAATGGGAACACTGAAGCTTTCTTT.

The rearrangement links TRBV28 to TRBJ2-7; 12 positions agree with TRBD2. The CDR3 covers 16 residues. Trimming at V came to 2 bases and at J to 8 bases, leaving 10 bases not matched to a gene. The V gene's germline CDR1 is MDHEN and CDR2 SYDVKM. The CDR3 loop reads CASSLPTSGGLSQQYF. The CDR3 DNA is TGTGCCAGCAGTTTACCGACTAGCGGGGGCCTCTCACAGCAGTACTTC. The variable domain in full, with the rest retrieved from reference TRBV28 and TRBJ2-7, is DVKVTQSSRYLVKRTGEKVFLECVQDMDHENMFWYRQDPGLGLRLIYFSYDVKMKEKGDIPEGYSVSREKKERFSLILESASTNQTSMYLCASSLPTSGGLSQQYFGPGTRLTVT.

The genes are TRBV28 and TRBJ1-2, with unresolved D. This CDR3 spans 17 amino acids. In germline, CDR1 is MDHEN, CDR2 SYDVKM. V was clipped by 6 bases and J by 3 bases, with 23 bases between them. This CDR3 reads CASSLFRNKVGDYGYTF. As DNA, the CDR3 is TGTGCCAGCAGCCTTTTTAGGAATAAGGTCGGGGACTATGGCTACACCTTC.

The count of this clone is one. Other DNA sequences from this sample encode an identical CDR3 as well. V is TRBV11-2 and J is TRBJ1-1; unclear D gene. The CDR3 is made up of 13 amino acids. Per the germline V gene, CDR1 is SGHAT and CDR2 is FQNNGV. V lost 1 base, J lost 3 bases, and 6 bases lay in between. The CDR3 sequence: CASSLVRDTEAFF. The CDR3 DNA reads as TGTGCCAGCAGCTTAGTAAGGGACACTGAAGCTTTCTTT.

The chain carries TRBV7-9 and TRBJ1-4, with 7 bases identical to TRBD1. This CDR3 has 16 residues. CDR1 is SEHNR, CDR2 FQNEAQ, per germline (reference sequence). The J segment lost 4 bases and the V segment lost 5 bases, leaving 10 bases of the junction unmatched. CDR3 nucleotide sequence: TGTGCCAGCAGCACCGGGACAGTCGGTTATAATGAAAAACTGTTTTTT. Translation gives CASSTGTVGYNEKLFF.

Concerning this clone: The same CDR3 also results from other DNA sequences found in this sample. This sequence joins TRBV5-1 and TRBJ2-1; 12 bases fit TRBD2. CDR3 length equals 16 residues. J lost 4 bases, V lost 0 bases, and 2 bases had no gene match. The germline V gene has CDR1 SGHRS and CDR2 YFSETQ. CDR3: CASSLGLAGGYNEQFF. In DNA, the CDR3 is TGCGCCAGCAGCTTGGGCCTAGCGGGAGGGTACAATGAGCAGTTCTTC.

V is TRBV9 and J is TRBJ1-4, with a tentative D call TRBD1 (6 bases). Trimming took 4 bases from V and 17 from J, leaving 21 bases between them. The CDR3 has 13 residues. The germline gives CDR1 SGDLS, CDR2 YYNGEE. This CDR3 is CASSPQDTGTPFF. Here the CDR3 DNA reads TGTGCCAGCAGCCCTCAAGATACCGGGACACCTTTTTTT.

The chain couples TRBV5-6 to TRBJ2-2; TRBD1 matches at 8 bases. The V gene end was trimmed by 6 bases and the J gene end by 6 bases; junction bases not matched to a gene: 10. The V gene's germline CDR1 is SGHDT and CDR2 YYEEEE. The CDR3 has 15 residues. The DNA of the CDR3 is TGTGCCAGCACGCCGGTGGGACAGGTCCCCGGGGAGCTGTTTTTT. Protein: CASTPVGQVPGELFF.

The CDR3: CASSLGGHLYEQYF. CDR3 nucleotide sequence: TGTGCCAGCAGCTTAGGGGGACATCTTTACGAGCAGTACTTC. The rearrangement uses TRBV7-6 and TRBJ2-7, with D perhaps matching TRBD1 (6 bases). CDR1 is SGHVS and CDR2 is FNYEAQ in the germline V gene. This CDR3 spans 14 amino acids. The V and J ends lost 1 base and 4 bases respectively, with 11 bases between them. The full variable domain, its missing parts supplied by reference TRBV7-6 and TRBJ2-7, is GAGVSQSPRYKVTKRGQDVALRCDPISGHVSLYWYRQALGQGPEFLTYFNYEAQQDKSGLPNDRFSAERPEGSISTLTIQRTEQRDSAMYRCASSLGGHLYEQYFGPGTRLTVT.

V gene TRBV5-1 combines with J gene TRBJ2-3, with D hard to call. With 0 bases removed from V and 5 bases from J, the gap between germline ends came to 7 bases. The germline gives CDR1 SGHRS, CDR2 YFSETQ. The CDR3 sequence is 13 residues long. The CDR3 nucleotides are TGCGCCAGCAGCTTGGTTGCCAAAGATACGCAGTATTTT. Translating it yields CASSLVAKDTQYF.

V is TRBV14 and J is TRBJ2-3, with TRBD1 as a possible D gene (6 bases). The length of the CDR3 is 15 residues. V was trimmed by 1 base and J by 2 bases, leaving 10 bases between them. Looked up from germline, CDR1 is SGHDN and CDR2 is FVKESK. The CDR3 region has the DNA TGTGCCAGCAGCCAAGGATGGGGGCCCACAGATACGCAGTATTTT. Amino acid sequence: CASSQGWGPTDTQYF.

The CDR3 region has the DNA TGTGCCAGCAGTGCTAAAAGACAGGGCGGGAATGAAAAACTGTTTTTT. It is translated as CASSAKRQGGNEKLFF. The V gene is TRBV25-1, the J gene TRBJ1-4, with 7 positions matching TRBD1. After removal of 4 bases from V and 5 bases from J, the junction contained 10 bases not matched to a gene. Germline lookup yields CDR1 MGHDK and CDR2 SYGVNS. The CDR3 consists of 16 residues.

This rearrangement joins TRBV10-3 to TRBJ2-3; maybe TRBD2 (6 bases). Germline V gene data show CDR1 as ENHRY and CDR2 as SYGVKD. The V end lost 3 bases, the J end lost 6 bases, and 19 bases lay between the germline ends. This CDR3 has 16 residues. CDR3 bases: TGTGCCATCAGTGATTTCGCGGGAAGTGCCTTGGATACGCAGTATTTT. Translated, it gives CAISDFAGSALDTQYF.

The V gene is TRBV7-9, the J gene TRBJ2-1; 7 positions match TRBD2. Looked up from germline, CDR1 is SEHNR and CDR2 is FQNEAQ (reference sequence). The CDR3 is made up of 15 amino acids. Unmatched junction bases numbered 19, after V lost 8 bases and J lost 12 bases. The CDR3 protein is CASGRDAGSGIRQFF. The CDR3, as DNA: TGTGCCAGCGGCAGGGACGCAGGAAGCGGGATCAGGCAGTTCTTC.

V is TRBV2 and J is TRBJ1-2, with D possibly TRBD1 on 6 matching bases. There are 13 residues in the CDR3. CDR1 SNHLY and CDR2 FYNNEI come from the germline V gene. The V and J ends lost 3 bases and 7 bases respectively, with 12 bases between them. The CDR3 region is CASSEAGDAGYTF. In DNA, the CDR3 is TGTGCCAGCAGTGAGGCAGGGGACGCTGGCTACACCTTC.